The source of this T cell receptor beta chain is a study of shared T cell receptors in the human thymus. Assay used: immunoSEQ multiplex PCR; TCRdb lists only in-frame clones, some missing. The data show about 380,000 clones, 85% to 95% seen once. V was pared by 8 bases and J by 0 bases, with 7 bases of the junction left unmatched. The CDR3 is 14 amino acids. Germline lookup yields CDR1 MDHEN and CDR2 SYDVKM. Input material: thymocytes. The origin of this receptor is a human donor. V gene TRBV28 combines with J gene TRBJ2-7; 7 bases agree with TRBD1. In DNA form, the CDR3 reads TGTGCCAGCTATGACAGGGATCTCTCCTACGAGCAGTACTTC. This sequence encodes CASYDRDLSYEQYF.